A single sample is the source of the 15 T cell receptor beta chains below, sequenced in a study of T cells and copy number aberrations in small-cell lung cancer. Profiling relied on immunoSEQ multiplex PCR, and the TCRdb table lists in-frame clones only, not all of them. Of about 7,500 clones in the sample, roughly 80% were seen once. The sequencing sample was made of normal tissue next to the tumor. The receptors were sampled from a woman in her 50s with small cell lung cancer.

J is TRBJ1-2 and V is TRBV30; a possible D gene is TRBD1 (6 bases). Germline lookup yields CDR1 GTSNPN and CDR2 SVGIG (reference sequence). The ends were cut back, 1 base at V and 11 bases at J, with 14 bases in the middle. The CDR3 has 12 amino acids. CDR3 nucleotides: TGTGCCTGGAGTGGGGTTGGGGGCGGTTACACCTTC. It translates to CAWSGVGGGYTF.

This clone was found once. The V gene is TRBV18, the J gene TRBJ2-5, with 7 bases identical to TRBD1. The CDR3 runs to 16 residues. V lost 6 bases to trimming and J lost 1 base; unmatched junction nucleotides: 11. The V gene's germline CDR1 is KGHSH and CDR2 LQKENI. The DNA of the CDR3 is TGTGCCAGCTCGCAACACCAGGGACAGCCCCAAGAGACCCAGTACTTC. As protein: CASSQHQGQPQETQYF.

CDR3 coding DNA: TGTGCCAGTAGTGGAGGTAGGCGGGCTGGTGAAAAACTGTTTTTT. This translates into CASSGGRRAGEKLFF. V and J are TRBV19 and TRBJ1-4; D gene unclear. V lost 5 bases to trimming and J lost 7 bases, with 17 bases between them. CDR3 size: 15 residues. The germline gives CDR1 LNHDA, CDR2 SQIVND (reference sequence).

This clone was seen only once. The J gene is TRBJ1-5, the V gene TRBV10-3; possibly TRBD1 for D (5 bases). Germline-derived CDR1 and CDR2 are ENHRY and SYGVKD. The germline V and J ends were trimmed by 0 bases and 3 bases, with 12 bases remaining between them. This CDR3 is 16 amino acids long. For the CDR3, the DNA is TGTGCCATCAGTGAGTCGATTGGGGGGAACAATCAGCCCCAGCATTTT. Protein: CAISESIGGNNQPQHF.

This clone has only one observation. The genes are TRBV28 and TRBJ2-5; 9 bases match TRBD2. J lost 4 bases, V lost 5 bases, and 5 bases had no gene match. This CDR3 contains 14 residues. Germline-derived CDR1 and CDR2 are MDHEN and SYDVKM. CDR3 in DNA: TGTGCCAGCAGTAGGCTAGCGGGAACAGAGACCCAGTACTTC. This gives the protein CASSRLAGTETQYF.

About this clone: Other DNA sequences of this sample code for an identical CDR3. J is TRBJ2-7 and V is TRBV27; no firm D call. The germline V and J ends were trimmed by 5 bases and 4 bases, with 6 bases remaining between them. CDR3 size: 11 residues. Germline V gives CDR1 MNHEY, CDR2 SMNVEV (reference sequence). The CDR3 region is CASSTKYEQYF. The CDR3 region has the DNA TGTGCCAGCAGTACCAAATACGAGCAGTACTTC.

This sequence joins TRBV7-2 and TRBJ2-5, with D possibly being TRBD2 (6 bases). Trimming took off 5 bases at V and 5 bases at J, with 9 bases between the two ends. This CDR3 spans 12 amino acids. CDR1 SGHTA and CDR2 FQGNSA come from the germline V gene. The CDR3 protein is CASSRGMETQYF. In nucleotides, the CDR3 is TGTGCCAGCAGCCGGGGGATGGAGACCCAGTACTTC.

The chain is built from TRBV28 and TRBJ2-5, with 10 positions matching TRBD2. Germline CDR1 and CDR2: MDHEN and SYDVKM. This CDR3 comprises 16 residues. Trimming removed 7 bases from V and 3 bases from J; junction bases left unmatched: 11. CDR3 protein: CASTHGLAETKETQYF. In DNA, the CDR3 is TGTGCCAGCACCCACGGACTAGCGGAGACAAAAGAGACCCAGTACTTC.

V and J are TRBV19 and TRBJ1-2; D gene ambiguous. The CDR3 extends over 12 amino acids. The ends were cut back, 9 bases at V and 4 bases at J, with 12 bases in the middle. Germline assignment: CDR1 LNHDA and CDR2 SQIVND (reference sequence). The CDR3 sequence: CARRGLPYGYTF. The CDR3, as DNA: TGTGCCAGACGAGGCCTCCCCTATGGCTACACCTTC.

The CDR3 sequence is CASSFLGAMNTEAFF. The DNA of the CDR3 is TGTGCCAGCAGCTTTTTGGGGGCCATGAACACTGAAGCTTTCTTT. This chain connects TRBV7-9 to TRBJ1-1; tentative D call: TRBD1 (6 bases). V was trimmed by 3 bases and J by 0 bases, leaving 11 bases between them. This CDR3 region has 15 residues. Germline CDR1 SEHNR, CDR2 FQNEAQ (reference sequence).

The rearrangement links TRBV4-2 to TRBJ2-5, with 9 bases aligning to TRBD1. V lost 1 base to trimming and J lost 5 bases; unmatched junction nucleotides: 5. Germline CDR1 reads LGHNA; CDR2 reads YNFKEQ. The CDR3 is 15 amino acids. CDR3 in amino acids: CASSQGDREGETQYF. In DNA, the CDR3 is TGTGCCAGCAGCCAAGGGGACAGGGAAGGGGAGACCCAGTACTTC.

This clone was detected a few times. The V gene is TRBV6-6, the J gene TRBJ1-1; 7 bases agree with TRBD1. Germline-derived CDR1 and CDR2 are MNHNY and SVGAGI (reference sequence). The CDR3 has 14 residues. Losses at the gene ends were 3 bases for V and 10 bases for J; bases not matched to a gene: 11. Written as DNA, the CDR3 is TGTGCCAGCAGTTATGACAGGGCTAGCGTATTAGCTTTCTTT. Translation gives CASSYDRASVLAFF.

V gene TRBV2 combines with J gene TRBJ1-1; perhaps TRBD1 as D (6 bases). Germline V CDR1 and CDR2: SNHLY, FYNNEI. V gave up 1 base and J gave up 1 base, with 10 bases separating them. The CDR3 totals 15 residues. The CDR3 region has the DNA TGTGCCAGCAGTGAAGACGCACAGGGGAACACTGAAGCTTTCTTT. Protein: CASSEDAQGNTEAFF.

This rearrangement joins TRBV5-4 to TRBJ2-5; unclear D gene. The CDR3 runs to 13 residues. Trimming removed 1 base from V and 3 bases from J, with 7 bases in between. The germline gives CDR1 SGHNT, CDR2 YYREEE (reference sequence). CDR3 nucleotide sequence: TGTGCCAGCAGCTTGAGTCCGAAAGAGACCCAGTACTTC. The encoded protein is CASSLSPKETQYF.

V is TRBV6-1 and J is TRBJ1-4, with 7 bases that match TRBD1. Trimming removed 0 bases from V and 7 bases from J; junction bases left unmatched: 5. The germline gives CDR1 MNHNS, CDR2 SASEGT. CDR3 size: 15 residues. The CDR3 region is CASSEASGGGEKLFF. The CDR3 DNA reads as TGTGCCAGCAGTGAAGCATCAGGGGGAGGTGAAAAACTGTTTTTT.